This T cell receptor (beta chain) was obtained from a study of technical replicates of blood from a few donors. Clones were sequenced by immunoSEQ multiplex PCR, and TCRdb holds only the in-frame ones, with some missing. Here the sample spans tens of thousands of clones, 96% being singletons. The junction had 4 bases not matched to a gene; V was cut back by 2 bases and J by 2 bases. Germline loops: CDR1 SGHVS, CDR2 FQNEAQ. The CDR3 covers 16 residues. Sequencing was done on a sample of T cells isolated from PBMCs. This TCR was sampled from a human donor in good health. The gene calls are TRBV7-8 and TRBJ2-1; 9 nucleotides agree with TRBD1. The CDR3 region is CASSLLGQGTYNEQFF. In DNA form, the CDR3 reads TGTGCCAGCAGCTTATTGGGACAGGGCACCTACAATGAGCAGTTCTTC.